This T cell receptor (beta chain) was found in a study of OX40 agonist ivuxolimab in advanced cancers. Study observations and caveats: Dose levels from 0.1 to 3.0 mg/kg saw CD4+ and CD8+ blood T cells expand clonally by week 6.

This clone was detected once. Its antigen remains unknown. Germline CDR1 is SGHTA and CDR2 is FQGNSA. This CDR3 spans 15 amino acids. Assay: immunoSEQ multiplex PCR; the TCRdb copy retains only in-frame clones and omits some. The table shows about 120,000 clones, with around 91% occurring only once. This clonotype was sampled from an adult with an advanced solid tumor such as melanoma, head and neck, liver or kidney cancer. This chain uses TRBV7-2 with TRBJ2-5; 9 bases are shared with TRBD1. With the DNA end fitting TRBJ2-7 better, the J assignment may be wrong. This sample comprised CD4+ or CD8+ T cells sorted from blood, obtained in a trial of the OX40 agonist ivuxolimab. In nucleotides, the CDR3 is TGTGCCAGCAGCTTCGGCGGGACAGGGACCTACGAGCAGTACTTC. Translation: CASSFGGTGTYEQYF.